These 9 T cell receptor beta chains were sequenced from one sample in a study of blood T cell repertoires in COVID-19. Only in-frame clones appear in the TCRdb table, and some are missing; sequencing was by immunoSEQ multiplex PCR. This sample carries approximately 200,000 clones, about 88% of them seen once, and the ten largest clones take under 3.5%. Specimen: peripheral blood. The receptor set was obtained from a man aged 50-60 years who had recovered from COVID-19.

The sample holds one count of this clone. The V call is TRBV18, the J call TRBJ2-2; D is uncertain. Trimming took 1 base from V and 0 from J, leaving 6 bases between them. This CDR3 has 15 amino acids. Per germline, CDR1 KGHSH and CDR2 LQKENI. The CDR3 loop is CASSPLSTNTGELFF. CDR3 in DNA: TGTGCCAGCTCACCACTCTCTACGAACACCGGGGAGCTGTTTTTT. Based on the CDR3 plus reference TRBV18 and TRBJ2-2, the full variable domain is NAGVMQNPRHLVRRRGQEARLRCSPMKGHSHVYWYRQLPEEGLKFMVYLQKENIIDESGMPKERFSAEFPKEGPSILRIQQVVRGDSAAYFCASSPLSTNTGELFFGEGSRLTVL.

V is TRBV28 and J is TRBJ1-6, with a weak D call TRBD1 (5 bases). CDR1 is MDHEN and CDR2 is SYDVKM in the germline V gene. The CDR3 runs 14 residues. V lost 5 bases to trimming and J lost 10 bases, with 15 bases between them. The CDR3, as DNA: TGTGCCAGCAGTATGGTTCCAGGGAACTCACCCCTCCACTTT. It specifies CASSMVPGNSPLHF.

The chain uses TRBV10-2 and TRBJ1-2, with D unresolved. The CDR3 extends over 15 amino acids. The V gene lost 1 base and the J gene lost 6 bases, with 15 bases spanning the gap. Germline CDR1 is WSHSY and CDR2 is SAAADI. CDR3 loop: CASSEWPREVHGYTF. CDR3 DNA: TGCGCCAGCAGTGAGTGGCCGAGGGAGGTTCATGGCTACACCTTC.

In DNA form, the CDR3 reads TGTGCCAGCTCAGCAAAGACAGGGAACAATGAGCAGTTCTTC. Translating it yields CASSAKTGNNEQFF. This sequence joins TRBV18 and TRBJ2-1; the match to TRBD1 covers 7 bases. V was clipped by 5 bases and J by 5 bases; unmatched bases: 6. The CDR3 covers 14 residues. Germline assignment: CDR1 KGHSH and CDR2 LQKENI.

The chain joins TRBV6-1 to TRBJ2-3, with TRBD2 matching 12 bases. Germline CDR1 MNHNS, CDR2 SASEGT. Losses at the gene ends were 3 bases for V and 8 bases for J; bases not matched to a gene: 12. The CDR3 is 17 amino acids. The CDR3 region has the DNA TGTGCCAGCAGTGACCGACTAGCGGGAGAAGGGTGGGCTACGCAGTATTTT. It encodes CASSDRLAGEGWATQYF.

This sequence joins TRBV28 and TRBJ2-3; TRBD1 is a possible D gene (5 bases). V was clipped by 8 bases and J by 5 bases, with 23 bases between them. There are 16 residues in the CDR3. Per germline, CDR1 MDHEN and CDR2 SYDVKM. CDR3 amino acids: CASPPSRRGAVDTQYF. For the CDR3, the DNA is TGTGCCAGCCCACCATCGCGAAGGGGCGCGGTAGATACGCAGTATTTT.

The chain carries TRBV6-5 and TRBJ2-7; 9 bases fit TRBD2. In germline, CDR1 is MNHEY, CDR2 SVGAGI. The V segment lost 4 bases and the J segment 4 bases; nucleotides outside the gene matches: 8. This CDR3 has 15 amino acids. DNA for the CDR3: TGTGCCAGCAGTTCCGGGGCGGCGGGAGGGTACGAGCAGTACTTC. Its protein product is CASSSGAAGGYEQYF.

The J gene is TRBJ1-5, the V gene TRBV30; TRBD1 is a possible D gene (5 bases). Germline V gives CDR1 GTSNPN, CDR2 SVGIG (reference sequence). The CDR3 has 13 amino acids. CDR3 DNA sequence: TGTGCATCTAATCAGGGTATCAATCAGCCCCAGCATTTT. Its protein is CASNQGINQPQHF.

This chain links TRBV10-2 with TRBJ1-5; a weak D match, TRBD1 (6 bases). The CDR3 covers 17 residues. The V end was cut by 2 bases, the J end by 7 bases, with 21 bases between. CDR1 and CDR2 (germline): WSHSY, SAAADI. The DNA of the CDR3 is TGCGCCAGCAGTGAGCCGGTAGGGGGTTATCGGGAACAGCCCCAGCATTTT. Protein product: CASSEPVGGYREQPQHF.